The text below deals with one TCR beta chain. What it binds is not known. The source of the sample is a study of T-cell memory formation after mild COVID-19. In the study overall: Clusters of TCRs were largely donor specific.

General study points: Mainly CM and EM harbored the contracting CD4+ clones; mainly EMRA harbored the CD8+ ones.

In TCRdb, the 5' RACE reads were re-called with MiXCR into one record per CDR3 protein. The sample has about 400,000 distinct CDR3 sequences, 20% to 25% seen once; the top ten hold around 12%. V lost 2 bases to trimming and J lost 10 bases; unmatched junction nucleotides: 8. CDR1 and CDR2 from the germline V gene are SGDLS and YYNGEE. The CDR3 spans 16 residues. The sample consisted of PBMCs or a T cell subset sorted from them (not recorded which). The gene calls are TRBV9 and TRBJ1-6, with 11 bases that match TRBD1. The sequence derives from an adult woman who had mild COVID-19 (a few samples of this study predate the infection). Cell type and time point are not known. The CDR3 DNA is TGTGCCAGCAGCGTGTCCCCGGGACAGGGGGAATCACCCCTCCACTTT. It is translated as CASSVSPGQGESPLHF.